This entry features one T cell receptor (beta chain) sequence. This specimen belongs to a study of blood T cell repertoires in COVID-19. Study-level information: Researchers got acute and convalescent COVID-19 samples from the United States, Italy and Spain. From T cells, B-cell-depleted T cells, or PBMCs came the material, which was cDNA or gDNA.

Per the study methods: Researchers report that nucleated cell counts were estimated from reference gene primer amplification. Assay used: immunoSEQ multiplex PCR; TCRdb lists only in-frame clones, some missing. The D gene and trimming were derived from the DNA, and the V and J assignments and clone size from that table. The sample contains more than 60,000 clones, about nine tenths of which appear only once. The V segment lost 0 bases and the J segment 3 bases; nucleotides outside the gene matches: 11. Looked up from germline, CDR1 is LNHDA and CDR2 is SQIVND (reference sequence). The CDR3 runs to 17 residues.

This rearrangement joins TRBV19 to TRBJ2-7, with 7 bases aligning to TRBD1. This receptor was obtained from a human donor in a cohort sampled during active COVID-19. The source material was peripheral blood. In DNA form, the CDR3 reads TGTGCCAGTAGTATAGACTACACCGGGACAGTAAACTACGAGCAGTACTTC. Protein product: CASSIDYTGTVNYEQYF.